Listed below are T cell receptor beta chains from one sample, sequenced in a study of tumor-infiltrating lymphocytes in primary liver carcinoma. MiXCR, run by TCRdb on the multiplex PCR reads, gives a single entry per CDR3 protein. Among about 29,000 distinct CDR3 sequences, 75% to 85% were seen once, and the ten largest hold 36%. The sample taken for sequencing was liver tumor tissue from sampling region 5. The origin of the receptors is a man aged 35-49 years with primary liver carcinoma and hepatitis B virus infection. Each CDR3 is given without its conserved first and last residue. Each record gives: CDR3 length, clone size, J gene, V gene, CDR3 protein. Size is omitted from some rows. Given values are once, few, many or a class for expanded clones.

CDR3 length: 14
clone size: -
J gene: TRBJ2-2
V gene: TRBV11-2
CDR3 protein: AISLYSGADTGELF

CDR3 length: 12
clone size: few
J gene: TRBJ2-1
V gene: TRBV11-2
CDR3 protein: ASSSYRLDSEPF

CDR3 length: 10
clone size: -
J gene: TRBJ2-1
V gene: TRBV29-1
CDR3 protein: SARTWGNEQC

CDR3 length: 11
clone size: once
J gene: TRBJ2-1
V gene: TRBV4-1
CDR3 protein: ASSQAMAYERF

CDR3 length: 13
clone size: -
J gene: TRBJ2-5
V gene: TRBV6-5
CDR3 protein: ANSYMGYGKETQH

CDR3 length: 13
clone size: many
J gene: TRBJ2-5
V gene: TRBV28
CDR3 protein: ASSSPTGWGETQY

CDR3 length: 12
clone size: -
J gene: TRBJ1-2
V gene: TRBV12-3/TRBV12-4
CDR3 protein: ASSLIGGKYGYT

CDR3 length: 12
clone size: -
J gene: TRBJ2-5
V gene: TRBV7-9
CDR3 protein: VGSFMAGGETQY

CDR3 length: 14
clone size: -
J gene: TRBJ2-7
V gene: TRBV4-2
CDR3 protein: ASIQAASGVSYEQY

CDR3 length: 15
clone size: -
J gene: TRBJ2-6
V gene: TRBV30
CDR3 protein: AWSEPARRSGANVLT

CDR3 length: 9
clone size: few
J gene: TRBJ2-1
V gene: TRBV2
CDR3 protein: ASSHRNEQF

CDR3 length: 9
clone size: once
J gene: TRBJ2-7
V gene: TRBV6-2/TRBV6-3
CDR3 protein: ASRAIYGQC

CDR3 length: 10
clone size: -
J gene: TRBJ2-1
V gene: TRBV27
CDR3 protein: ASGQTNNEQF

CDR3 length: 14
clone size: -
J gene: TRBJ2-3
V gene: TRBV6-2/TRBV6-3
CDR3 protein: VSSQLAGMETDTQY

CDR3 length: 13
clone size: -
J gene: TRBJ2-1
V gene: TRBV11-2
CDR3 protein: ASSLDSSSYNELF

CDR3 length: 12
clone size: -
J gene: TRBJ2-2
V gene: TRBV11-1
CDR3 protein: ASSFTGATRELF

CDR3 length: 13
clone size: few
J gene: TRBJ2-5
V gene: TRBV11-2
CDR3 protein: TSSSSPVIGETQY

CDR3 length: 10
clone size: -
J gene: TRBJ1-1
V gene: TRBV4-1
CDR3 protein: ASRVDNPEAF

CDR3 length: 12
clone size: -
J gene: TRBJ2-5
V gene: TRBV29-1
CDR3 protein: RVGEQGGAGTQY

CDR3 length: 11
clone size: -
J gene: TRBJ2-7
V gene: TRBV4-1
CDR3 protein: TSSPGRSYEQY

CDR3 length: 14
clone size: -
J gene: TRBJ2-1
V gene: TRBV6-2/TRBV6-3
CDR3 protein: ASSLRLGTSLDEQF

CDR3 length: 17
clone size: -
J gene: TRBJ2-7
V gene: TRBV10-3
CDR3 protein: AIIKRSGLAGGFSYERY

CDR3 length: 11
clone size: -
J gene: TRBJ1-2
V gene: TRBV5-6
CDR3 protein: ANSLYRAPDYT

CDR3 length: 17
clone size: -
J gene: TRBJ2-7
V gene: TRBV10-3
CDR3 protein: AITERSGLAGGFSYEQY

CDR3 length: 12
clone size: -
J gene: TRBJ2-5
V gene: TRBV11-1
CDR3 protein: AGGGQVEVETQY

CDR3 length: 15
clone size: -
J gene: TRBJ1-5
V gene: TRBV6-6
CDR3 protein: ASGGTEGVYSNQSQH

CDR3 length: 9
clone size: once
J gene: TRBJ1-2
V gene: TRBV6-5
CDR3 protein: ASLDSEGYT

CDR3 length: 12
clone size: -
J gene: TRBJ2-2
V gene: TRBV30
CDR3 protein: ALITRGGTGELF

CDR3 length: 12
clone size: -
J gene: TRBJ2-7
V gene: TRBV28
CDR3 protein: ARSLFAWDGEQY